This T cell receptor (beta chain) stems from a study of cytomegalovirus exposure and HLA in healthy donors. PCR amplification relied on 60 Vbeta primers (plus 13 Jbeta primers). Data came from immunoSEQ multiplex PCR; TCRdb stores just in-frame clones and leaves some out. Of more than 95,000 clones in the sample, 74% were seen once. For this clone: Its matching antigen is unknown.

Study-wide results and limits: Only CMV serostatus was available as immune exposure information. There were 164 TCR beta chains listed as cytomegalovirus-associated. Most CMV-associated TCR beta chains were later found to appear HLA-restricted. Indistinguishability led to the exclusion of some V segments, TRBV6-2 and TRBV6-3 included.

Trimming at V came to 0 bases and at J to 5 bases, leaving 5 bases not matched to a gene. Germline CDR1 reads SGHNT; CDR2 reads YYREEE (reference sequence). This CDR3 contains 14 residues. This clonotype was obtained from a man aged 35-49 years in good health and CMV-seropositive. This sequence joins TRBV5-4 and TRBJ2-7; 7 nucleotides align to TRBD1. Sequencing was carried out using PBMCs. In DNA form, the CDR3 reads TGTGCCAGCAGCTTGGTGGGACAGCAAGACGAGCAGTACTTC. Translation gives CASSLVGQQDEQYF.